Each of the 27 T cell receptor beta chains below was sequenced from the same sample in a study of blood T cell repertoires in COVID-19. The method was immunoSEQ multiplex PCR; TCRdb's version includes in-frame clones alone and lacks a portion of them. This table has about 100,000 clones, roughly 89% appearing once. The sample taken for sequencing was peripheral blood. The receptors derive from a man between 65 and 85 years old with acute or convalescent COVID-19.

This chain connects TRBV2 to TRBJ1-2, with 9 bases that match TRBD1. The CDR3 extends over 14 amino acids. V lost 4 bases to trimming and J lost 5 bases; unmatched junction nucleotides: 5. Germline values: CDR1 SNHLY, CDR2 FYNNEI. CDR3 residues: CASSGEDRGYGYTF. CDR3 nucleotide sequence: TGTGCCAGCAGTGGGGAAGACAGGGGGTATGGCTACACCTTC.

This clone was observed a few times. The J gene is TRBJ1-1, the V gene TRBV5-5; D uncertain. V shed 3 bases and J shed 1 base, with 13 bases lying between them. The germline CDR1 and CDR2 sequences are SGHKS and YYEKEE (reference sequence). The CDR3 contains 15 residues. The CDR3 sequence: CASSSLEAQNTEAFF. In nucleotides, the CDR3 is TGTGCCAGCAGCTCGCTCGAGGCCCAGAACACTGAAGCTTTCTTT.

There are a few counts of this clone. This rearrangement joins TRBV7-9 to TRBJ2-7; 8 nucleotides match TRBD1. Germline V gene data show CDR1 as SEHNR and CDR2 as FQNEAQ (reference sequence). CDR3 length equals 15 residues. J gave up 0 bases and V 5 bases, and 6 bases lay outside the gene matches. CDR3 DNA sequence: TGTGCCAGCAGCGATGGACAGGGATTCTCCTACGAGCAGTACTTC. Translated, it gives CASSDGQGFSYEQYF.

The V and J genes are TRBV7-8 and TRBJ1-5; D call uncertain. V lost 0 bases, J lost 7 bases, and 7 bases lay in between. The CDR3 is 13 residues long. The germline gives CDR1 SGHVS, CDR2 FQNEAQ. The CDR3 here is CASSLAYEQPQHF. The CDR3 DNA reads TGTGCCAGCAGCTTAGCTTACGAGCAGCCCCAGCATTTT.

The genes are TRBV19 and TRBJ2-7; D not certain. V was clipped by 9 bases and J by 0 bases, with 15 bases between them. This CDR3 region has 14 residues. Germline assignment: CDR1 LNHDA and CDR2 SQIVND (reference sequence). The CDR3, as DNA: TGTGCCAGCAGATCTGGGCCGAGCTCCTACGAGCAGTACTTC. It specifies CASRSGPSSYEQYF.

This chain joins TRBV28 and TRBJ1-1; D is perhaps TRBD1 (5 bases). V was cut by 6 bases and J by 5 bases, with 10 bases left in between. The CDR3 length is 12 residues. Per the germline V gene, CDR1 is MDHEN and CDR2 is SYDVKM. CDR3 sequence reads: CASSPRVTEAFF. CDR3 DNA: TGTGCCAGCAGCCCCAGGGTTACTGAAGCTTTCTTT.

The J gene is TRBJ2-1, the V gene TRBV13; TRBD1 might be the D (5 bases). The germline V and J ends were trimmed by 0 bases and 9 bases, with 12 bases remaining between them. The germline gives CDR1 PRHDT, CDR2 FYEKMQ (reference sequence). This CDR3 spans 14 amino acids. CDR3 protein: CASSLGFLGVEQFF. Written as DNA, the CDR3 is TGTGCCAGCAGCTTAGGTTTCCTAGGGGTTGAGCAGTTCTTC.

This clone came up once. The chain uses TRBV7-3 and TRBJ2-7, with TRBD1 matching over 9 bases. The length of the CDR3 is 14 residues. V trimming: 5 bases; J trimming: 6 bases; junction bases outside the gene matches: 8. CDR1 SGHTA and CDR2 FQGTGA come from the germline V gene. DNA for the CDR3: TGTGCCAGCAGCCCATCCGGGACAGGGAGCGAGCAGTACTTC. Translated, it gives CASSPSGTGSEQYF. The full variable domain, in which reference TRBV7-3 and TRBJ2-7 provide the parts outside the CDR3, is GAGVSQTPSNKVTEKGKYVELRCDPISGHTALYWYRQSLGQGPEFLIYFQGTGAADDSGLPNDRFFAVRPEGSVSTLKIQRTERGDSAVYLCASSPSGTGSEQYFGPGTRLTVT.

The sample holds a few counts of this clone. The chain couples TRBV11-3 to TRBJ2-6; D might be TRBD2 (5 bases). CDR1 is SGHNT, CDR2 YENEEA, per germline. The CDR3 is made up of 17 amino acids. Deletions cut 7 bases from V and 1 base from J, with 17 bases between. CDR3 DNA sequence: TGTGCCAGCAACGAAAATTGGGGAGTATCTGGGGCCAACGTCCTGACTTTC. Its translation: CASNENWGVSGANVLTF.

The chain employs TRBV13 and TRBJ1-4, with D unresolved. This CDR3 has 14 residues. CDR1 and CDR2 (germline): PRHDT, FYEKMQ (reference sequence). V shed 5 bases and J shed 3 bases, with 10 bases lying between them. This CDR3 is CASSPGRSNEKLFF. The DNA for the CDR3 is TGTGCCAGCAGCCCTGGTAGATCTAATGAAAAACTGTTTTTT.

Points on this clone: The junction does not match germline at one end; this may be a read error. The gene calls are TRBV7-7 and TRBJ2-5, with TRBD2 identical over 9 bases. CDR1 is SSHAT and CDR2 is FNYEAQ in the germline V gene (reference sequence). This CDR3 is 15 amino acids long. The CDR3 is CASSSLAGAGETQYF. The CDR3, as DNA: TGTGCTAGCAGCTCCTTAGCGGGGGCGGGGGAGACCCAGTACTTC.

The V call is TRBV30, the J call TRBJ2-3; TRBD2 might be the D (6 bases). The germline V and J ends were trimmed by 8 bases and 0 bases, with 12 bases remaining between them. CDR3 length: 13 residues. Germline CDR1 is GTSNPN and CDR2 is SVGIG (reference sequence). Here the CDR3 DNA reads TGTGCCCATATACGGGGGAGCACAGATACGCAGTATTTT. Protein: CAHIRGSTDTQYF.

For the CDR3, the DNA is TGTGCCAGCAGGGACATCTGGAACACTGAAGCTTTCTTT. Translated, it gives CASRDIWNTEAFF. V gene TRBV2 combines with J gene TRBJ1-1; D might be TRBD1 (5 bases). The CDR3 has 13 residues. Germline assignment: CDR1 SNHLY and CDR2 FYNNEI. Trimming took 6 bases from V and 1 from J, leaving 9 bases between them. The full variable domain, rest sourced from reference TRBV2 and TRBJ1-1, is EPEVTQTPSHQVTQMGQEVILRCVPISNHLYFYWYRQILGQKVEFLVSFYNNEISEKSEIFDDQFSVERPDGSNFTLKIRSTKLEDSAMYFCASRDIWNTEAFFGQGTRLTVV.

The gene calls are TRBV4-3 and TRBJ1-4; 7 nucleotides agree with TRBD1. V dropped 4 bases and J dropped 4; count of bases not matched to a gene: 6. CDR1 LGHNA and CDR2 YSLEER come from the germline V gene. CDR3 length: 15 residues. The CDR3 reads CASSPGTVNNEKLFF. The CDR3 DNA follows: TGCGCCAGCAGCCCCGGGACAGTTAATAATGAAAAACTGTTTTTT.

With respect to this clone: The CDR3 does not end in the conserved phenylalanine or tryptophan, so this is likely a read error. It is unclear where the CDR3 begins or ends on the DNA, so no DNA is shown, and the CDR3 is as TCRdb lists it. The chain combines TRBV25-1 with TRBJ2-7; the D call in the table, TRBD1, was not verified against the DNA. Germline CDR1 reads MGHDK; CDR2 reads SYGVNS. The CDR3 is made up of 16 amino acids, end residues included. CDR3 region: CASSDPPTTVPSQSIG.

This chain connects TRBV11-2 to TRBJ2-5; 11 bases agree with TRBD2. The junction had 1 base not matched to a gene; V was cut back by 0 bases and J by 7 bases. Germline V gives CDR1 SGHAT, CDR2 FQNNGV. This CDR3 has 14 amino acids. CDR3 loop: CASSLEGTSGTQYF. The CDR3 nucleotides read TGTGCCAGCAGCTTAGAGGGGACTAGCGGGACCCAGTACTTC.

The chain has TRBV27 and TRBJ2-7; 7 nucleotides align to TRBD2. Germline CDR1 and CDR2: MNHEY and SMNVEV (reference sequence). The CDR3 runs 14 residues. V was pared by 2 bases and J by 4 bases, with 5 bases of the junction left unmatched. The DNA of the CDR3 is TGTGCCAGCAGTTTAGACGGGAGGAGTTACGAGCAGTACTTC. Protein product: CASSLDGRSYEQYF.

The V and J genes are TRBV6-5 and TRBJ1-1; maybe TRBD1 (6 bases). Germline values: CDR1 MNHEY, CDR2 SVGAGI. This CDR3 has 16 residues. Trimming left V 4 bases short and J 1 base short, with 16 bases between. Written as DNA, the CDR3 is TGTGCCAGCAGTTCCCCCTTACAGGGCCCGAACACTGAAGCTTTCTTT. It is translated as CASSSPLQGPNTEAFF.

The genes are TRBV27 and TRBJ1-6; D uncertain. The CDR3 sequence is 16 residues long. CDR1 is MNHEY, CDR2 SMNVEV, per germline (reference sequence). Trimming took 4 bases from V and 0 from J, leaving 10 bases between them. CDR3 region: CASSSDPSSYNSPLHF. For the CDR3, the DNA is TGTGCCAGCAGTTCCGATCCGAGCTCCTATAATTCACCCCTCCACTTT.

This clone was picked up one time. The chain employs TRBV12-3 or TRBV12-4 and TRBJ1-1; a possible D gene is TRBD1 (5 bases). This CDR3 has 12 amino acids. The ends were cut back, 7 bases at V and 4 bases at J, with 10 bases in the middle. The CDR3 loop is CASTRQSTEAFF. DNA for the CDR3: TGTGCCAGCACTCGACAGTCCACTGAAGCTTTCTTT.

This clone was detected only once. This chain connects TRBV7-2 to TRBJ1-6; no clear D gene. The CDR3 sequence is 13 residues long. V lost 4 bases, J lost 7 bases, and 8 bases lay in between. The germline gives CDR1 SGHTA, CDR2 FQGNSA. CDR3 sequence reads: CASSYDTNSPLHF. CDR3 bases: TGTGCCAGCAGCTACGACACCAATTCACCCCTCCACTTT.

V usage is TRBV2 and J usage is TRBJ1-5, with TRBD1 matching over 8 bases. Germline V gives CDR1 SNHLY, CDR2 FYNNEI. The junction had 11 bases not matched to a gene; V was cut back by 4 bases and J by 9 bases. CDR3 length equals 15 residues. This CDR3 is CASSGTGRGLRPQHF. CDR3 DNA: TGTGCCAGCAGTGGGACAGGGAGGGGGCTCCGGCCCCAGCATTTT.

The rearrangement uses TRBV13 and TRBJ2-2, with 8 nucleotides matching TRBD2. Germline trimming cut 6 bases from V and 0 bases from J; bases unmatched to any gene: 6. There are 16 residues in the CDR3. Germline lookup yields CDR1 PRHDT and CDR2 FYEKMQ (reference sequence). CDR3 bases: TGTGCCAGCAGATCACTAGCGGCGACGAACACCGGGGAGCTGTTTTTT. Translation gives CASRSLAATNTGELFF.

The V and J genes are TRBV30 and TRBJ1-5; D ambiguous. This CDR3 has 16 amino acids. In germline, CDR1 is GTSNPN, CDR2 SVGIG (reference sequence). Trimming shortened V by 2 bases and J by 1 base, and 15 bases separated the two germline ends. In DNA form, the CDR3 reads TGTGCCTGGAGTAGGGCGCGCGGGGTGAGCAATCAGCCCCAGCATTTT. It codes for CAWSRARGVSNQPQHF.

The rearrangement uses TRBV2 and TRBJ1-1, with TRBD1 matching over 11 bases. The CDR3 length is 13 residues. V shed 7 bases and J 6 bases; nucleotides not matched to a gene: 4. Per germline, CDR1 SNHLY and CDR2 FYNNEI. The CDR3 region is CASNGQGAPEAFF. The CDR3 region has the DNA TGTGCCAGCAACGGACAGGGGGCTCCTGAAGCTTTCTTT.

The table lists this clone with a few counts. The chain combines TRBV4-2 with TRBJ1-2, with D perhaps TRBD1 (5 bases). V was shortened by 0 bases and J by 5 bases, with 16 bases between the two germline ends. CDR1 is LGHNA, CDR2 YNFKEQ, per germline. This CDR3 spans 16 amino acids. This CDR3 is CASSQDHEGRTYGYTF. The CDR3, as DNA: TGTGCCAGCAGCCAAGATCATGAGGGGAGGACATATGGCTACACCTTC.

This chain joins TRBV11-2 and TRBJ2-3, with TRBD2 identical over 9 bases. Germline CDR1 is SGHAT and CDR2 is FQNNGV. The V segment lost 4 bases and the J segment 2 bases; nucleotides outside the gene matches: 7. The CDR3 is made up of 16 amino acids. This CDR3 reads CASSWRGGGATDTQYF. The CDR3 nucleotides are TGTGCCAGCAGCTGGCGCGGCGGGGGGGCCACAGATACGCAGTATTTT.